The 6 T cell receptor beta chains given below trace back to one sample, sequenced in a study of radiotherapy plus CTLA-4 blockade in lung cancer (dated by TCRdb to 2016 to 2019). Libraries came from the immunoSEQ multiplex PCR assay. As stored in TCRdb, this immuneACCESS dataset retains in-frame rearrangements with V and J assigned. A fraction of the clones does not appear; measured against another copy, unresolved V genes explain less than half of the discrepancy, and the remainder lacks a known reason. Recorded for this sample are about 120,000 clones; 80% to 90% of them occurred a single time. The ten largest account for roughly 6.9% of the sample. The sequenced sample was peripheral blood, obtained from a patient treated with radiotherapy plus ipilimumab. These TCRs come from a human donor with non-small cell lung cancer that progressed on radiotherapy plus ipilimumab.

The rearrangement uses TRBV29-1 and TRBJ2-1, with 13 bases identical to TRBD2. There are 16 residues in the CDR3. The germline V gene encodes CDR1 SQVTM and CDR2 ANQGSEA. Germline trimming cut 6 bases from V and 3 bases from J; bases unmatched to any gene: 8. As DNA, the CDR3 is TGCAGCGTGGCAGGGACTAGCGGGACCTACTACAATGAGCAGTTCTTC. It is translated as CSVAGTSGTYYNEQFF.

This chain uses TRBV11-3 with TRBJ1-2, with D possibly TRBD1 on 6 matching bases. V dropped 3 bases and J dropped 1 base, with 12 bases sitting between them. The germline gives CDR1 SGHNT, CDR2 YENEEA. The CDR3 is 15 residues long. In DNA, the CDR3 is TGTGCCAGCAGCTTGGGGGGGCTCAGTAACTATGGCTACACCTTC. This encodes CASSLGGLSNYGYTF.

The chain joins TRBV5-1 to TRBJ2-5; 11 positions agree with TRBD2. The germline CDR1 and CDR2 sequences are SGHRS and YFSETQ. This CDR3 is built from 16 residues. The V and J ends lost 6 bases and 5 bases, in that order; junction bases with no gene match: 12. CDR3 sequence (DNA): TGCGCCAGCATGCCTGGATTACTAGCGGGAGTTGAGACCCAGTACTTC. Protein: CASMPGLLAGVETQYF. The complete variable domain, with remaining parts taken from reference TRBV5-1 and TRBJ2-5, reads KAGVTQTPRYLIKTRGQQVTLSCSPISGHRSVSWYQQTPGQGLQFLFEYFSETQRNKGNFPGRFSGRQFSNSRSEMNVSTLELGDSALYLCASMPGLLAGVETQYFGPGTRLLVL.

The chain employs TRBV2 and TRBJ2-3; D is ambiguous. The germline CDR1 and CDR2 sequences are SNHLY and FYNNEI. This CDR3 is 12 amino acids long. Trimming removed 6 bases at V and 0 bases at J, with 4 bases between. CDR3 loop: CASRRSTDTQYF. CDR3 coding DNA: TGTGCCAGCAGGAGAAGCACAGATACGCAGTATTTT.

This clone was detected once. The CDR3 region has the DNA TGTGCCAGCAGCTTCTGGGGAGTCGGCACAGATACGCAGTATTTT. The encoded protein is CASSFWGVGTDTQYF. The V and J genes are TRBV5-6 and TRBJ2-3; D might be TRBD2 (5 bases). Deletions cut 2 bases from V and 1 base from J, with 11 bases between. This CDR3 is 15 amino acids long. The germline V gene encodes CDR1 SGHDT and CDR2 YYEEEE.

The rearrangement uses TRBV25-1 and TRBJ1-2, with 7 bases identical to TRBD1. J was trimmed by 4 bases and V by 4 bases; bases with no gene match: 12. Per the germline V gene, CDR1 is MGHDK and CDR2 is SYGVNS. This CDR3 has 16 residues. This CDR3 reads CASSGDYPGQPYGYTF. CDR3 DNA sequence: TGTGCCAGCAGTGGGGATTACCCGGGACAGCCCTATGGCTACACCTTC.